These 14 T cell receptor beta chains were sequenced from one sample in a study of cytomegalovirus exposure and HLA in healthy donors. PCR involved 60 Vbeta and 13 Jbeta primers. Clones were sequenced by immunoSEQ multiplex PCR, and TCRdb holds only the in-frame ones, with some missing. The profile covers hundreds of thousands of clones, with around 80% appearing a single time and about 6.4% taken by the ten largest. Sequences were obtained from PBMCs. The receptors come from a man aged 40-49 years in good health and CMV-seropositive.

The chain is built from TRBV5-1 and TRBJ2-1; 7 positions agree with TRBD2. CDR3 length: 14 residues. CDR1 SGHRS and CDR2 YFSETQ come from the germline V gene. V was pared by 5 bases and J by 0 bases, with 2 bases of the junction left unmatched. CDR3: CASRGGSSYNEQFF. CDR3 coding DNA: TGCGCCAGCAGAGGCGGGAGCTCCTACAATGAGCAGTTCTTC. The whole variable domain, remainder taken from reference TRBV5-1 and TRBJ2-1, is KAGVTQTPRYLIKTRGQQVTLSCSPISGHRSVSWYQQTPGQGLQFLFEYFSETQRNKGNFPGRFSGRQFSNSRSEMNVSTLELGDSALYLCASRGGSSYNEQFFGPGTRLTVL.

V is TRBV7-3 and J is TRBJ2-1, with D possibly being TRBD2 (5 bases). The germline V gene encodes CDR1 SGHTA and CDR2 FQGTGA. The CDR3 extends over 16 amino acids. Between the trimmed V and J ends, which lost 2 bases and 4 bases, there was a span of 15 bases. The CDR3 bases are TGTGCCAGCAGCTTAGCTGCTAGCACTACTTACAATGAGCAGTTCTTC. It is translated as CASSLAASTTYNEQFF.

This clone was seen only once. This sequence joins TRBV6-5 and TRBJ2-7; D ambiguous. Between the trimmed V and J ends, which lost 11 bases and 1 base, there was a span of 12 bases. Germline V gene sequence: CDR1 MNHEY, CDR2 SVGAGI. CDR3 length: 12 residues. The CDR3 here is CAVRSESYEQYF. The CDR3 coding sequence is TGTGCCGTCCGGAGCGAGTCCTACGAGCAGTACTTC.

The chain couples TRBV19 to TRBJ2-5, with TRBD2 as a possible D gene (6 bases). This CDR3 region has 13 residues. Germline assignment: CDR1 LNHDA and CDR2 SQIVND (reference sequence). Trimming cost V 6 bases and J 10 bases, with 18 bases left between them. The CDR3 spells CASSRDSTFNQYF. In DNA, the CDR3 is TGTGCCAGTAGCCGGGACTCGACCTTTAACCAGTACTTC.

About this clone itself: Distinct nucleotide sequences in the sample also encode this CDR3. The CDR3 DNA sequence: TGTGCCAGTAGTATAGCACTAGCGGGGTCCTACAATGAGCAGTTCTTC. This gives the protein CASSIALAGSYNEQFF. This rearrangement joins TRBV19 to TRBJ2-1; 10 positions agree with TRBD2. This CDR3 has 16 residues. V lost 1 base and J lost 1; bases outside the gene matches: 1. The germline V gene has CDR1 LNHDA and CDR2 SQIVND (reference sequence).

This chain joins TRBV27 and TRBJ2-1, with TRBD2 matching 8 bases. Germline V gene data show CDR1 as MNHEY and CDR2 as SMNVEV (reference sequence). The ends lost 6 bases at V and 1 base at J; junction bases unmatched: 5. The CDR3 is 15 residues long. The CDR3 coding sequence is TGTGCCAGCAGCCCGTTAGCGGGATCCTACAATGAGCAGTTCTTC. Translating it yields CASSPLAGSYNEQFF.

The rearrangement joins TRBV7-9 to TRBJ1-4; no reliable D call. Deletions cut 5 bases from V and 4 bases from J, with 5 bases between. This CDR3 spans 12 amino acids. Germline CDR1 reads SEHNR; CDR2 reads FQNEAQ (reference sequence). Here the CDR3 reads CASSPFNEKLFF. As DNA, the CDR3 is TGTGCCAGCAGCCCCTTTAATGAAAAACTGTTTTTT.

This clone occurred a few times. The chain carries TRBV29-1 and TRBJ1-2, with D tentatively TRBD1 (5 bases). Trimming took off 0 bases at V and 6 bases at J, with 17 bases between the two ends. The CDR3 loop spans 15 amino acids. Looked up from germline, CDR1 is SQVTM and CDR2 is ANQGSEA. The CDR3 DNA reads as TGCAGCGTTGAAGAGAGGGTGTCCGCGGGGGATGGCTACACCTTC. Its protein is CSVEERVSAGDGYTF. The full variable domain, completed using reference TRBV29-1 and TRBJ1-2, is SAVISQKPSRDICQRGTSLTIQCQVDSQVTMMFWYRQQPGQSLTLIATANQGSEATYESGFVIDKFPISRPNLTFSTLTVSNMSPEDSSIYLCSVEERVSAGDGYTFGSGTRLTVV.

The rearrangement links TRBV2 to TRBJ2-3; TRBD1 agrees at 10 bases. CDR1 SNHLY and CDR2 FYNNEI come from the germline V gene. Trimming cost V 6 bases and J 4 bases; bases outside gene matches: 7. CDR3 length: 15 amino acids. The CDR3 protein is CASRSDRGAADTQYF. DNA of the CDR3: TGTGCCAGCAGGTCGGACAGGGGGGCTGCAGATACGCAGTATTTT. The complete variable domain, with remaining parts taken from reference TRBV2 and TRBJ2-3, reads EPEVTQTPSHQVTQMGQEVILRCVPISNHLYFYWYRQILGQKVEFLVSFYNNEISEKSEIFDDQFSVERPDGSNFTLKIRSTKLEDSAMYFCASRSDRGAADTQYFGPGTRLTVL.

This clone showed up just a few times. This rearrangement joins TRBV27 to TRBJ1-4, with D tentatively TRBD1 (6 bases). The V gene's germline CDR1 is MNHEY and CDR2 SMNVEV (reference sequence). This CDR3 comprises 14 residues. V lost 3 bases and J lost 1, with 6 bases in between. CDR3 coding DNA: TGTGCCAGCAGTTTCAGGGGAACTAATGAAAAACTGTTTTTT. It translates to CASSFRGTNEKLFF.

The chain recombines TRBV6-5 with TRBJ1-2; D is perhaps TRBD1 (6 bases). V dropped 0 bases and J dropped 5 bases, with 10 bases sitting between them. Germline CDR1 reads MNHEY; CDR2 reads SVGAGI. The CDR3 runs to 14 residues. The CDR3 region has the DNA TGTGCCAGCAGTTACTCATCAGGGGTTTATGGCTACACCTTC. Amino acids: CASSYSSGVYGYTF.

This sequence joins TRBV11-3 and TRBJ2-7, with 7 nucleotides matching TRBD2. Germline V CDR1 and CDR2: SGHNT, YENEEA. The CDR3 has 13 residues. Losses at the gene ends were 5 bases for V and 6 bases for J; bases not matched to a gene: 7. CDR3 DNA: TGTGCCAGCAGCCTCAGAGGCGGGAGCGAGCAGTACGTC. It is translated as CASSLRGGSEQYV.

Written as DNA, the CDR3 is TGTGCCAGCATCCTGAGGGTCGGGAGGGACCACGAGCAGTACTTC. Residues: CASILRVGRDHEQYF. The rearrangement links TRBV6-6 to TRBJ2-7; 8 bases align to TRBD2. Germline V lookup: CDR1 MNHNY, CDR2 SVGAGI (reference sequence). V dropped 7 bases and J dropped 5; count of bases not matched to a gene: 13. The CDR3 is 15 amino acids.

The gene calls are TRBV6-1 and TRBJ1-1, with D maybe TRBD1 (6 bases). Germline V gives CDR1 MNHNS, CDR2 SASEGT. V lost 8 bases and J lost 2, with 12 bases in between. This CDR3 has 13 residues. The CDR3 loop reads CASCPRGNTEAFF. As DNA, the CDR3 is TGTGCCAGCTGCCCCAGGGGAAACACTGAAGCTTTCTTT.